The 16 T cell receptor beta chains listed next were all sequenced from one sample in a study of shared clonotypes between healthy human individuals. The data were produced by immunoSEQ multiplex PCR, yet TCRdb's version contains in-frame clones alone and is incomplete. Among approximately 440,000 clones listed, 70% to 80% were seen once. Sequencing input: PBMCs. Receptor source: a woman in her forties in good health. Some clones in this sample may be carry-over from other donors' samples.

The rearrangement uses TRBV5-1 and TRBJ1-1; possibly TRBD1 for D (5 bases). The CDR3 is 14 amino acids. CDR1 and CDR2 (germline): SGHRS, YFSETQ. Trimming left V 4 bases short and J 2 bases short, with 12 bases between. This CDR3 reads CASSNPTENTEAFF. CDR3 in DNA: TGCGCCAGCAGCAACCCGACAGAAAACACTGAAGCTTTCTTT.

The gene calls are TRBV9 and TRBJ2-5; perhaps TRBD2 as D (5 bases). V gave up 1 base and J gave up 4 bases, with 11 bases separating them. Germline V gene lookup returns CDR1 SGDLS and CDR2 YYNGEE. This CDR3 is 14 amino acids long. CDR3 sequence reads: CASSVTTIPETQYF. The CDR3 DNA follows: TGTGCCAGCAGCGTAACGACTATCCCAGAGACCCAGTACTTC.

This clone appeared a few times. It is likely a read error: a sequence one base away is far more abundant. Here the CDR3 omits its conserved ending phenylalanine or tryptophan, so a read error is the likely source. The gene calls are TRBV9 and TRBJ1-1; D gene unclear. Trimming removed 3 bases from V and 1 base from J, with 7 bases in between. The CDR3 is made up of 13 amino acids. CDR1 is SGDLS and CDR2 is YYNGEE in the germline V gene. The CDR3 coding sequence is TGTGCCAGCAGCGCCCACAAGAACACTGAAGCTTTCCTT. It translates to CASSAHKNTEAFL.

The CDR3 coding sequence is TGTGCCAGCAGCTTGACGCCGGGGGGGGAGACCCAGTACTTC. This gives the protein CASSLTPGGETQYF. The chain has TRBV28 and TRBJ2-5; TRBD2 matches at 8 bases. Germline CDR1 is MDHEN and CDR2 is SYDVKM. The CDR3 covers 14 residues. The V segment lost 6 bases and the J segment 5 bases; nucleotides outside the gene matches: 8.

This clone came up a few times. In nucleotides, the CDR3 is TGTGCCAGCACCGCCACAGGGTTAAGCTCCTACGAGCAGTACTTC. This encodes CASTATGLSSYEQYF. The chain is built from TRBV6-1 and TRBJ2-5; possibly TRBD1 for D (6 bases). The last part of the DNA fits TRBJ2-7 better; the J call may be wrong. Germline-derived CDR1 and CDR2 are MNHNS and SASEGT. The CDR3 is 15 amino acids.

The chain joins TRBV7-8 to TRBJ1-5; D perhaps matches TRBD1 (6 bases). The germline V and J ends were trimmed by 1 base and 2 bases, with 15 bases remaining between them. Per the germline V gene, CDR1 is SGHVS and CDR2 is FQNEAQ. This CDR3 has 17 residues. The CDR3 DNA sequence: TGTGCCAGCAGCTTAGACTCCGGGGGCTTGGGCAATCAGCCCCAGCATTTT. This sequence encodes CASSLDSGGLGNQPQHF.

In the case of this clone: Distinct nucleotide sequences in the sample also encode this CDR3. This chain links TRBV27 with TRBJ2-5, with unresolved D. V lost 3 bases and J 2 bases, leaving 7 bases between the germline ends. CDR1 and CDR2 (germline): MNHEY, SMNVEV (reference sequence). The length of the CDR3 is 13 residues. The CDR3 DNA follows: TGTGCCAGCAGTTTCCGGCGTCAAGAGACCCAGTACTTC. As protein: CASSFRRQETQYF.

The CDR3 bases are TGCGCCAGCAGCCCACTGACCCTTGACAGGGATGGAGGCAATGAGCAGTTCTTC. This encodes CASSPLTLDRDGGNEQFF. This chain uses TRBV5-1 with TRBJ2-1; 7 bases match TRBD1. There are 18 residues in the CDR3. The V gene end was trimmed by 4 bases and the J gene end by 6 bases; junction bases not matched to a gene: 19. Germline V gene data show CDR1 as SGHRS and CDR2 as YFSETQ.

The chain uses TRBV30 and TRBJ1-6; a weak D match, TRBD1 (5 bases). Germline values: CDR1 GTSNPN, CDR2 SVGIG (reference sequence). The V end lost 4 bases, the J end lost 6 bases, and 16 bases lay between the germline ends. There are 15 residues in the CDR3. In DNA, the CDR3 is TGTGCCTGGACAGGGCGGACAAGAATTAATTCACCCCTCCACTTT. Encoded protein: CAWTGRTRINSPLHF.

This sequence joins TRBV15 and TRBJ2-1; the D gene is possibly TRBD2 (6 bases). The CDR3 consists of 12 residues. Germline-derived CDR1 and CDR2 are LNHNV and YYDKDF (reference sequence). Trimming cost V 8 bases and J 4 bases, with 9 bases left between them. The CDR3 reads CATGAGYNEQFF. CDR3 nucleotides: TGTGCCACCGGGGCGGGGTACAATGAGCAGTTCTTC.

This rearrangement joins TRBV19 to TRBJ2-1; 9 positions match TRBD1. The CDR3 extends over 12 amino acids. Germline CDR1 reads LNHDA; CDR2 reads SQIVND (reference sequence). The V segment lost 8 bases and the J segment 13 bases; nucleotides outside the gene matches: 9. CDR3 nucleotides: TGTGCCAGTGGGAGTACAGGGGGCAAACAGTTCTTC. This codes for CASGSTGGKQFF.

The chain links TRBV10-1 to TRBJ2-7; possible D gene TRBD1, 6 bases. The CDR3 has 14 amino acids. The ends were cut back, 2 bases at V and 7 bases at J, with 15 bases in the middle. Looked up from germline, CDR1 is WNHNN and CDR2 is SYGVQD (reference sequence). The CDR3 sequence: CASSEATGPREQYF. CDR3 in DNA: TGCGCCAGCAGTGAGGCTACAGGGCCTCGGGAGCAGTACTTC.

This clone has at least ten counts. The chain links TRBV2 to TRBJ2-5; D may be TRBD1 (6 bases). Germline assignment: CDR1 SNHLY and CDR2 FYNNEI. V lost 6 bases and J 5 bases, leaving 10 bases between the germline ends. The CDR3 runs to 12 residues. CDR3 amino acids: CASSGTGETQYF. The CDR3 DNA sequence: TGTGCCAGCAGCGGAACAGGGGAGACCCAGTACTTC.

The gene calls are TRBV2 and TRBJ1-1, with D perhaps TRBD1 (6 bases). From germline, CDR1 is SNHLY and CDR2 FYNNEI. Trimming removed 0 bases from V and 5 bases from J, with 13 bases in between. This CDR3 is built from 15 residues. The CDR3 coding sequence is TGTGCCAGCAGTGAAGCGCTTCGGGGGCTGACTGAAGCTTTCTTT. Amino acids: CASSEALRGLTEAFF.

This chain uses TRBV4-1 with TRBJ1-3; possible D gene TRBD1, 6 bases. Germline values: CDR1 MGHRA, CDR2 YSYEKL. The CDR3 length is 16 residues. The V and J ends lost 2 bases and 0 bases respectively, with 11 bases between them. The CDR3: CASSQLTGISGNTIYF. The CDR3 region has the DNA TGCGCCAGCAGCCAATTAACAGGGATCTCTGGAAACACCATATATTTT.

The chain joins TRBV11-2 to TRBJ2-2, with D possibly matching TRBD2 (5 bases). The CDR3 covers 14 residues. Germline values: CDR1 SGHAT, CDR2 FQNNGV. V was cut by 3 bases and J by 7 bases, with 12 bases left in between. CDR3 bases: TGTGCCAGCAGCTTTGGAGGTTTCGTCGGGGAGCTGTTTTTT. Translation gives CASSFGGFVGELFF.